This record covers a single T cell receptor (beta chain). This entry comes from a study of shared T cell receptors in the human thymus. This CDR3 has 16 amino acids. V dropped 0 bases and J dropped 0 bases, with 9 bases sitting between them. Germline-derived CDR1 and CDR2 are LNHNV and YYDKDF (reference sequence). This table comes from immunoSEQ multiplex PCR, and its TCRdb copy is limited to in-frame clones, with some not included. The sample lists approximately 660,000 clones, 88% seen once, with 0.0095% to 0.011% in the top ten. The sample also formed part of further work on human thymus T cells. This second study notes: Gene usage for V and J segments appeared biased in thymic and blood repertoires. Reports from related research described highly overlapping thymic repertoires among unrelated individuals.

The sequencing input was thymocytes. The receptor was isolated from a boy less than two years old with a congenital heart defect. This sequence joins TRBV15 and TRBJ1-3; D gene unclear. The CDR3, as DNA: TGTGCCACCAGCAGAGACAGGTCAGGCTCTGGAAACACCATATATTTT. It specifies CATSRDRSGSGNTIYF.